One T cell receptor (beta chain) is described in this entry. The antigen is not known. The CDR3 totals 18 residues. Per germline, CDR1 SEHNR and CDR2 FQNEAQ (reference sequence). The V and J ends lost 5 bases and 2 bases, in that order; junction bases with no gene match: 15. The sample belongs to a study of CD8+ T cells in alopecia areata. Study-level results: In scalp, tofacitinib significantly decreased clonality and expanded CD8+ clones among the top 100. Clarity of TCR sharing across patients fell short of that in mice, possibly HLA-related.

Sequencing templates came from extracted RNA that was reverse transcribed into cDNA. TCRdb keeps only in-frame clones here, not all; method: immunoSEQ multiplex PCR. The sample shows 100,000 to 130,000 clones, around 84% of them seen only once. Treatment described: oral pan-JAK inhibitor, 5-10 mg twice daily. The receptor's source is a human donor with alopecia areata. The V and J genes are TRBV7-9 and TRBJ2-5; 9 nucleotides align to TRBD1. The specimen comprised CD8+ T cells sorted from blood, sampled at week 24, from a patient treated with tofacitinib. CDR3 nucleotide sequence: TGTGCCAGCAGCGCCGCGATGGATAGGGACAGGGAACAAGAGACCCAGTACTTC. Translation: CASSAAMDRDREQETQYF.